The rows below give T cell receptor beta chains drawn from one sample of a study of Graves' ophthalmopathy and Graves' hyperthyroidism. One entry per CDR3 protein results from TCRdb running MiXCR on the multiplex PCR reads. The sample lists a few hundred thousand distinct CDR3 sequences, about 18% occurring once. Material for sequencing was peripheral blood. The receptors were sampled from a woman aged 18-35 years with Graves' ophthalmopathy. Each CDR3 is given with its conserved first and last residue. The order of the fields is J gene, clone size, V gene, CDR3 length, D gene, CDR3 DNA, CDR3 protein. D genes are given only for firm matches. Size is omitted from some rows. Given values are once, few, many or a class for expanded clones.

>TRBJ2-7|many|TRBV6-2/TRBV6-3|15|TRBD2
TGTGCCAGCAGTTACTCCGGGACTAGCGCTTACGAGCAGTACTTC
CASSYSGTSAYEQYF
>TRBJ2-7|many|TRBV20-1|19|TRBD1
TGCAGTGCTAGAGATTGGTTTACAGGGGGTTCTTTGAGCTCCTACGAGCAGTACTTC
CSARDWFTGGSLSSYEQYF
>TRBJ1-6|many|TRBV7-2|15|-
TGTGCCAGCAGCTTAAGACAGAAAGAAGGGTCACCCCTCCACTTT
CASSLRQKEGSPLHF
>TRBJ1-1|many|TRBV12-3/TRBV12-4|12|-
TGTGCCAGCACCCTGGGGGGGACTGAAGCTTTCTTT
CASTLGGTEAFF
>TRBJ2-7|-|TRBV10-2|13|-
TGCGCCAGCAGCCCCGACAGAAACTACGAGCAGTACTTC
CASSPDRNYEQYF
>TRBJ2-2|many|TRBV11-2|15|TRBD1
TGTGCCAGCAGCTTATCCCAGGGGGCGACCGGGGAGCTGTTTTTT
CASSLSQGATGELFF
>TRBJ1-1|many|TRBV28|14|-
TGTGCCAGCAGTTCTGGACAGTCAACAATGGGAGCTTTCTTT
CASSSGQSTMGAFF
>TRBJ1-1|many|TRBV28|13|-
TGTGCCAGCAGTCTCTATGAACATGTTGAAGCTTTCTTT
CASSLYEHVEAFF
>TRBJ1-1|many|TRBV30|15|-
TGTGCCTGGAGTGTAAGGGAGAGGGAGAACACTGAAGCTTTCTTT
CAWSVRERENTEAFF
>TRBJ2-7|-|TRBV6-1|15|TRBD1
TGTGCCAGCAGTCCCACCCGACAGGGCTCCTACGAGCAGTACTTC
CASSPTRQGSYEQYF
>TRBJ2-5|many|TRBV7-3|13|-
TGTGCCAGCAGCTTTCTCCCCGAAGAGACCCAGTACTTC
CASSFLPEETQYF
>TRBJ1-3|many|TRBV6-5|14|-
TGTGCCAGCAGTTCCGGATCCAGGGGAAACACCATATATTTT
CASSSGSRGNTIYF
>TRBJ2-7|many|TRBV28|14|TRBD1
TGTGCCAGCAGTAACCGGGACAGGGATTTCGAGCAGTACTTC
CASSNRDRDFEQYF
>TRBJ2-7|many|TRBV6-2/TRBV6-3|16|TRBD1
TGTGCCAGCAGTTACTCGAAGAGGGACAGGGTCAACGAGCAGTACTTC
CASSYSKRDRVNEQYF
>TRBJ1-5|many|TRBV30|14|-
TGTGCCTGGAGTGTACGCAGGGAAGGACAGCCCCAGCATTTT
CAWSVRREGQPQHF
>TRBJ2-2|many|TRBV19|14|-
TGTGCCAGTAGCCTCACAGGGATCGCCGGGGAGCTGCTTTTT
CASSLTGIAGELLF
>TRBJ1-5|-|TRBV19|15|-
TGTGCCAGTAGGCGGGACCCCCTGAGCAATCAGCCCCAGCATTTT
CASRRDPLSNQPQHF
>TRBJ1-2|many|TRBV12-3/TRBV12-4|15|-
TGTGCCAGCAGTTTTGGGGGGCGAAACTTCCATGGCTACACCTTC
CASSFGGRNFHGYTF
>TRBJ1-1|-|TRBV6-5|15|TRBD1
TGTGCCAGCAGTTCTGCCCAGACAGGGGGAACTGAAGCTTTCTTT
CASSSAQTGGTEAFF
>TRBJ2-7|few|TRBV28|20|TRBD1
TGTGCCAGCAGTTTCCGGGGCCCGGGACAGGGGGGTAAGGGTCTATACGAGCAGTACTTC
CASSFRGPGQGGKGLYEQYF
>TRBJ1-2|-|TRBV12-3/TRBV12-4|13|-
TGTGCCAGCAGCTCTACACCCTACTCTGGCTACACCTTC
CASSSTPYSGYTF
>TRBJ2-2|-|TRBV6-2/TRBV6-3|14|-
TGTGCCAGCACAGCGGCCCCTGGCACCGGGGAGCTGTTTTTT
CASTAAPGTGELFF
>TRBJ2-2|-|TRBV20-1|16|TRBD2
TGCAGTGCTCCCCGAGCCGGGGGGGGGAACACCGGGGAGCTGTTTTTT
CSAPRAGGGNTGELFF
>TRBJ1-2|many|TRBV30|12|-
TGTGCCTGCCCAGCGGGCCACTATGGCTACACCTTC
CACPAGHYGYTF
>TRBJ2-2|many|TRBV5-1|16|TRBD1
TGCGCCAGCAGCTCCCCGGGACAGGGAGGTGCCGGGGAGCTGTTTTTT
CASSSPGQGGAGELFF
>TRBJ1-5|many|TRBV7-2|14|-
TGTGCCAGCAGCTTAGGTCGGCCCAATCAGCCCCAGCATTTT
CASSLGRPNQPQHF